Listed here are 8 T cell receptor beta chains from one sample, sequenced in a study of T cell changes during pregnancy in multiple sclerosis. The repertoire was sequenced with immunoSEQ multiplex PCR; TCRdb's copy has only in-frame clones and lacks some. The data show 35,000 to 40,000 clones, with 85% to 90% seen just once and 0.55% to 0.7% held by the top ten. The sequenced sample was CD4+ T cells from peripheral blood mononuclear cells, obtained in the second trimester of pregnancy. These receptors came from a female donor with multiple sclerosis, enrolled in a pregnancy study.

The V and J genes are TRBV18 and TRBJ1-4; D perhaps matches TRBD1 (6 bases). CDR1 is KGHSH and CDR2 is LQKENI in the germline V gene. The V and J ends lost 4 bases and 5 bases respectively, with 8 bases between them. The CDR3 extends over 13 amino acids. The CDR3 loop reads CASSLDSNEKLFF. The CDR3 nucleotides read TGTGCCAGCTCACTGGACAGCAATGAAAAACTGTTTTTT.

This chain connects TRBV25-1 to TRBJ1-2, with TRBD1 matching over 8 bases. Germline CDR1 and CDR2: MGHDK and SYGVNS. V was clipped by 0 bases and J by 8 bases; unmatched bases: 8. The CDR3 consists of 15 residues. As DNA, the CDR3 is TGTGCCAGCAGTGAATATATAGGACAGGGCGGGGGCTACACCTTC. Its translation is CASSEYIGQGGGYTF.

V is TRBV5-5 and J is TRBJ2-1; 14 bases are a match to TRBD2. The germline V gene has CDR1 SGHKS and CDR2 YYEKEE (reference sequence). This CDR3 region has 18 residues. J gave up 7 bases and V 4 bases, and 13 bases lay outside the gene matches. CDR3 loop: CASSPQTSGRGRRNEQFF. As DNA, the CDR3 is TGTGCCAGCAGCCCCCAGACTAGCGGGAGGGGTCGGAGGAATGAGCAGTTCTTC.

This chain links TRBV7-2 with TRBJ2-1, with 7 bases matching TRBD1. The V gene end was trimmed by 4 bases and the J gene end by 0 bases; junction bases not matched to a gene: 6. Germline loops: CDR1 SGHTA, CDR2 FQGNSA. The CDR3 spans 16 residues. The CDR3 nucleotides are TGTGCCAGCAGCTCTGACGGGACAGTCTCCTACAATGAGCAGTTCTTC. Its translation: CASSSDGTVSYNEQFF.

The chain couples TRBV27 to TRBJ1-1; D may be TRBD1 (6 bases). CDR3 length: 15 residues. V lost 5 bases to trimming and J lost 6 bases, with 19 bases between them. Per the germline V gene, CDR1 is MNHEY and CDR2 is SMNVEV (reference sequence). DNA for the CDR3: TGTGCCAGCAGTCTCCGACAGGCCGGTTTGTCTGAAGCTTTCTTT. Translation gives CASSLRQAGLSEAFF.

The CDR3 reads CASRAAGGIIGELFF. CDR3 in DNA: TGTGCCAGCAGGGCGGCAGGGGGTATCATCGGGGAGCTGTTTTTT. The chain couples TRBV5-4 to TRBJ2-2; 7 nucleotides align to TRBD1. The V and J ends lost 5 bases and 7 bases, in that order; junction bases with no gene match: 11. There are 15 residues in the CDR3. CDR1 SGHNT and CDR2 YYREEE come from the germline V gene (reference sequence).

This CDR3 is CSVSGDRGSQETQYF. The DNA for the CDR3 is TGCAGCGTTTCAGGGGACAGGGGTTCCCAAGAGACCCAGTACTTC. V usage is TRBV29-1 and J usage is TRBJ2-5; 10 positions agree with TRBD1. Germline V gene sequence: CDR1 SQVTM, CDR2 ANQGSEA. With 5 bases clipped from V and 1 base from J, the junction kept 7 bases outside the gene matches. There are 15 residues in the CDR3.

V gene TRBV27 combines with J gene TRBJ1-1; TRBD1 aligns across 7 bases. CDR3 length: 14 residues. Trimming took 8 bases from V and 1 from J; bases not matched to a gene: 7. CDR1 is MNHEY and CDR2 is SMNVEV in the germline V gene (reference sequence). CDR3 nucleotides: TGTGCCAGCCGCACCAACAGGGGGAACACTGAAGCTTTCTTT. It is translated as CASRTNRGNTEAFF.